This TCR beta chain originates from a study of blood T cell repertoires in COVID-19. Study-wide context: Acute and convalescent COVID-19 specimens originated in the United States, Italy and Spain. Sources were T cells, B-cell-depleted T cells, or PBMCs; the material itself was cDNA or gDNA.

CDR1 and CDR2 from the germline V gene are WSHSY and SAAADI. The CDR3 spans 11 residues. V was cut by 9 bases and J by 0 bases, with 5 bases left in between. This clone is medium-sized. Methods used by the authors: Estimation of nucleated cell counts was performed using reference gene primer amplification. TCRdb's copy holds only in-frame clones and misses some; the assay was immunoSEQ multiplex PCR. V, J and clone size derive from that table, while D and trimming were established from the DNA sequence. The data contain about 110,000 clones, less than 85% of them singletons. V gene TRBV10-2 combines with J gene TRBJ1-1; D gene ambiguous. The specimen was peripheral blood. The receptor was isolated from an older man with active or convalescent COVID-19. The CDR3: CASEVNTEAFF. CDR3 bases: TGCGCCAGTGAGGTGAACACTGAAGCTTTCTTT.